This T cell receptor (beta chain) was profiled in a study of early stage breast cancer tumors. Across the whole study: ER+/PR+/HER2- status applied to about 70% of the 16 invasive breast tumors.

Repertoires were generated with immunoSEQ multiplex PCR, while TCRdb's copy carries only in-frame clones and drops some. The data hold some 28,000 clones, with 75% to 85% observed a single time. Trimming removed 6 bases at V and 1 base at J, with 9 bases between. Germline V gives CDR1 KGHSH, CDR2 LQKENI. The CDR3 is made up of 13 amino acids. In the case of this clone: Its antigen is still unknown.

Study outcomes and limitations: Enriched TCRB sequences shared across patients were mostly commonly generated sequences.

V is TRBV18 and J is TRBJ1-1; D call uncertain. Material for sequencing was blood. The source of this sequence is a person in their sixties or seventies with breast cancer. The CDR3 is CASSAVRNTEAFF. CDR3 bases: TGTGCCAGCTCGGCTGTTCGGAACACTGAAGCTTTCTTT.